These 9 T cell receptor beta chains originate from one sample sequenced in a study of blood T cell repertoires in COVID-19. TCRdb keeps only in-frame clones here, not all; method: immunoSEQ multiplex PCR. The sample records about 190,000 clones, about 84% being singletons. The specimen sequenced was PBMCs or T cells enriched from blood (not recorded which). Receptors originate from a man aged 40-55 years with acute COVID-19.

The V and J genes are TRBV9 and TRBJ1-1; D uncertain. This CDR3 contains 13 residues. Trimming took off 2 bases at V and 0 bases at J, with 5 bases between the two ends. Germline CDR1 and CDR2: SGDLS and YYNGEE. CDR3 in DNA: TGTGCCAGCAGCGTTAATTTGAACACTGAAGCTTTCTTT. Protein product: CASSVNLNTEAFF.

V and J are TRBV9 and TRBJ2-3, with D possibly matching TRBD2 (6 bases). The CDR3 has 16 amino acids. The germline CDR1 and CDR2 sequences are SGDLS and YYNGEE. The V and J ends lost 3 bases and 0 bases respectively, with 14 bases between them. CDR3 sequence reads: CASSAGTPLSTDTQYF. The CDR3 DNA reads as TGTGCCAGCAGCGCCGGGACTCCCCTAAGCACAGATACGCAGTATTTT. The full variable domain, completed using reference TRBV9 and TRBJ2-3, is DSGVTQTPKHLITATGQRVTLRCSPRSGDLSVYWYQQSLDQGLQFLIQYYNGEERAKGNILERFSAQQFPDLHSELNLSSLELGDSALYFCASSAGTPLSTDTQYFGPGTRLTVL.

Only a few counts were recorded for this clone. The chain combines TRBV12-3 or TRBV12-4 with TRBJ1-2; D gene unclear. V was shortened by 6 bases and J by 4 bases, with 6 bases between the two germline ends. There are 11 residues in the CDR3. The CDR3 is CASRFLYGYTF. The CDR3 bases are TGTGCCAGCAGATTCCTCTATGGCTACACCTTC.

J is TRBJ1-1 and V is TRBV5-6, with D maybe TRBD1 (6 bases). The germline CDR1 and CDR2 sequences are SGHDT and YYEEEE. Trimming removed 1 base from V and 8 bases from J, with 12 bases in between. The CDR3 contains 13 residues. The CDR3 sequence: CASSLYTGLEAFF. The CDR3 region has the DNA TGTGCCAGCAGCTTGTATACAGGGTTAGAAGCTTTCTTT.

This sequence joins TRBV19 and TRBJ1-4; D remains unclear. The V gene lost 7 bases and the J gene lost 4 bases, with 10 bases spanning the gap. CDR1 and CDR2 from the germline V gene are LNHDA and SQIVND (reference sequence). The CDR3 loop spans 13 amino acids. The CDR3 sequence is CASMRTDNEKLFF. The CDR3 region has the DNA TGTGCCAGTATGAGAACAGATAATGAAAAACTGTTTTTT.

The rearrangement joins TRBV12-3 or TRBV12-4 to TRBJ2-2; D unclear. The V end was cut by 6 bases, the J end by 9 bases, with 5 bases between. The CDR3 totals 10 residues. The CDR3 DNA reads as TGTGCCAGCAGACAGAGGGAGCTGTTTTTT. Its protein product is CASRQRELFF.

The chain is built from TRBV2 and TRBJ2-7; D uncertain. The CDR3 consists of 14 residues. Trimming took off 6 bases at V and 0 bases at J, with 12 bases between the two ends. Germline-derived CDR1 and CDR2 are SNHLY and FYNNEI. The CDR3 sequence is CASRVDSGSYEQYF. In DNA form, the CDR3 reads TGTGCCAGCAGAGTAGACTCCGGCTCCTACGAGCAGTACTTC.

This chain uses TRBV10-3 with TRBJ1-5; 7 positions agree with TRBD1. CDR1 ENHRY and CDR2 SYGVKD come from the germline V gene. J lost 4 bases, V lost 8 bases, and 5 bases had no gene match. This CDR3 comprises 13 residues. CDR3 protein: CAIGVTGNQPQHF. In DNA, the CDR3 is TGTGCCATCGGGGTGACAGGGAATCAGCCCCAGCATTTT.

The chain has TRBV9 and TRBJ1-4; D not resolved. V was clipped by 0 bases and J by 4 bases, with 13 bases between them. Looked up from germline, CDR1 is SGDLS and CDR2 is YYNGEE. The CDR3 contains 16 residues. The CDR3 coding sequence is TGTGCCAGCAGCGTAGGTTCTACTGGGCATAATGAAAAACTGTTTTTT. Translation gives CASSVGSTGHNEKLFF.